The subject of this entry is one T cell receptor beta chain. This specimen belongs to a study of blood T cell repertoires in COVID-19. About the study: The United States, Italy and Spain provided the acute and convalescent COVID-19 samples.

The age range of participants was about 18 to 90 years, with residence in fewer than 25 US areas. Recovery meant two consecutive negative NP/OP PCR tests, professional clearance, or resolved symptoms. The CDR3 contains 16 residues. The V gene's germline CDR1 is ENHRY and CDR2 SYGVKD. After removal of 0 bases from V and 4 bases from J, the junction contained 8 bases not matched to a gene. The repertoire was sequenced with immunoSEQ multiplex PCR; TCRdb's copy has only in-frame clones and lacks some. The data show 300,000 to 350,000 clones, 75% to 90% seen once. The sequence was obtained from a man in his thirties or forties who had recovered from COVID-19. The sequenced material came from PBMCs or T cells enriched from blood (not recorded which). V gene TRBV10-3 combines with J gene TRBJ1-2, with 7 bases matching TRBD1. The CDR3 DNA follows: TGTGCCATCAGTGAGTCGAAGGGGGCCTCCAGCTATGGCTACACCTTC. This sequence encodes CAISESKGASSYGYTF.